The 28 T cell receptor beta chains in this list originate from one sample, sequenced in a study of beta chain features in type 1 diabetes. Antigens of these TCRs are unknown. Points from the study as a whole: TCRB CDR3 length was moderately but significantly reduced in all four CD4+ subsets of Type 1 diabetes patients.

What was sequenced were expressed TCRB transcripts, since all of the isolated RNA had been reverse transcribed. Sequencing was performed with immunoSEQ multiplex PCR; in TCRdb, only in-frame clones are kept and a portion is missing. This sample yields some 280,000 clones, of which approximately 14% are seen a single time; over 0.015% belongs to the top ten. Input material: naive CD4+ T cells from blood. The receptors derive from a man aged 30 to 45 with type 1 diabetes.

This chain joins TRBV5-1 and TRBJ1-1; 8 nucleotides line up with TRBD1. The V and J ends lost 0 bases and 1 base, in that order; junction bases with no gene match: 2. Germline V CDR1 and CDR2: SGHRS, YFSETQ. The CDR3 sequence is 15 residues long. DNA of the CDR3: TGCGCCAGCAGCTTGGATGGACAGGGGAACACTGAAGCTTTCTTT. Protein: CASSLDGQGNTEAFF.

This sequence joins TRBV4-1 and TRBJ2-2, with D possibly matching TRBD2 (6 bases). CDR3 length: 15 amino acids. The germline CDR1 and CDR2 sequences are MGHRA and YSYEKL. V lost 8 bases and J 5 bases, leaving 18 bases between the germline ends. CDR3 protein: CASSRATGRTGELFF. CDR3 nucleotide sequence: TGCGCCAGCTCACGGGCTACGGGGAGGACCGGGGAGCTGTTTTTT.

This clone was seen more than once but under ten times. The V gene is TRBV27, the J gene TRBJ1-5; no clear D gene. V lost 2 bases, J lost 2 bases, and 7 bases lay in between. The CDR3 has 14 amino acids. In germline, CDR1 is MNHEY, CDR2 SMNVEV (reference sequence). The CDR3, as DNA: TGTGCCAGCAGTTTAAGAGGAGGCAATCAGCCCCAGCATTTT. Its translation: CASSLRGGNQPQHF.

The rearrangement joins TRBV18 to TRBJ2-5; TRBD2 aligns across 7 bases. The CDR3 is made up of 15 amino acids. Germline V CDR1 and CDR2: KGHSH, LQKENI. V was clipped by 3 bases and J by 4 bases; unmatched bases: 8. CDR3 loop: CASSPLGIAGETQYF. Here the CDR3 DNA reads TGTGCCAGCTCACCCCTCGGGATAGCGGGAGAGACCCAGTACTTC.

The rearrangement joins TRBV28 to TRBJ2-1; TRBD1 matches at 7 bases. In germline, CDR1 is MDHEN, CDR2 SYDVKM. The CDR3 length is 15 residues. The V and J ends lost 7 bases and 4 bases, in that order; junction bases with no gene match: 10. The CDR3 region is CASTPGQPVYNEQFF. The CDR3 nucleotides are TGTGCCAGCACCCCGGGACAGCCAGTTTACAATGAGCAGTTCTTC.

This clone occurred a few times. This rearrangement joins TRBV2 to TRBJ2-2, with 7 bases identical to TRBD2. The CDR3 is 11 residues long. The V gene's germline CDR1 is SNHLY and CDR2 FYNNEI. Trimming at V came to 9 bases and at J to 11 bases, leaving 6 bases not matched to a gene. The CDR3 protein is CASRLASELFF. The DNA of the CDR3 is TGTGCCAGTCGACTAGCCAGTGAGCTGTTTTTT. Variable domain in full (rest from reference TRBV2 and TRBJ2-2): EPEVTQTPSHQVTQMGQEVILRCVPISNHLYFYWYRQILGQKVEFLVSFYNNEISEKSEIFDDQFSVERPDGSNFTLKIRSTKLEDSAMYFCASRLASELFFGEGSRLTVL.

This chain links TRBV25-1 with TRBJ1-1; D is uncertain. The V end lost 4 bases, the J end lost 1 base, and 7 bases lay between the germline ends. CDR1 is MGHDK, CDR2 SYGVNS, per germline. The CDR3 is made up of 13 amino acids. CDR3 region: CASSGAGNTEAFF. DNA for the CDR3: TGTGCCAGCAGTGGGGCAGGGAACACTGAAGCTTTCTTT.

CDR3 DNA sequence: TGCAGTGCGACGGACAGGGGACCCAATGAGCAGTTCTTC. Residues: CSATDRGPNEQFF. The chain employs TRBV29-1 and TRBJ2-1; TRBD1 matches at 9 bases. CDR1 is SQVTM, CDR2 ANQGSEA, per germline. The CDR3 is made up of 13 amino acids.

This chain links TRBV4-3 with TRBJ2-5, with D possibly TRBD2 on 6 matching bases. The CDR3 length is 14 residues. Trimming shortened V by 3 bases and J by 7 bases, and 15 bases separated the two germline ends. Germline-derived CDR1 and CDR2 are LGHNA and YSLEER. This CDR3 is CASSHGTRLGTQYF. DNA for the CDR3: TGCGCCAGCAGCCACGGGACTCGGCTAGGGACCCAGTACTTC.

The V and J genes are TRBV4-1 and TRBJ2-2, with TRBD2 as a possible D gene (6 bases). The CDR3 extends over 15 amino acids. Germline V gene data show CDR1 as MGHRA and CDR2 as YSYEKL. The germline V and J ends were trimmed by 4 bases and 2 bases, with 11 bases remaining between them. Here the CDR3 DNA reads TGCGCCAGCAGCCGCACTAGCACCAACACCGGGGAGCTGTTTTTT. Translating gives CASSRTSTNTGELFF.

This clone occurred a few times. V gene TRBV30 combines with J gene TRBJ2-7, with a possible D match to TRBD1 (6 bases). The CDR3 is 12 residues long. Germline loops: CDR1 GTSNPN, CDR2 SVGIG (reference sequence). Deletions cut 7 bases from V and 0 bases from J, with 10 bases between. The CDR3 loop reads CAFTGSSYEQYF. CDR3 nucleotide sequence: TGTGCCTTCACAGGGAGCTCCTACGAGCAGTACTTC.

V usage is TRBV28 and J usage is TRBJ2-7, with 14 bases fitting TRBD2. Per the germline V gene, CDR1 is MDHEN and CDR2 is SYDVKM. V was pared by 4 bases and J by 4 bases, with 6 bases of the junction left unmatched. This CDR3 spans 16 amino acids. The DNA of the CDR3 is TGTGCCAGCAGTTCTGCCGGGACTAGCGGGAGATACGAGCAGTACTTC. Its protein is CASSSAGTSGRYEQYF.

This clone was seen only a few times. V is TRBV5-6 and J is TRBJ2-3, with 7 bases fitting TRBD2. Germline CDR1 is SGHDT and CDR2 is YYEEEE. The V segment lost 4 bases and the J segment 5 bases; nucleotides outside the gene matches: 1. The CDR3 runs 12 residues. DNA of the CDR3: TGTGCCAGCAGCCCGGGGGGAGATACGCAGTATTTT. It is translated as CASSPGGDTQYF.

This clone was counted only a few times. V gene TRBV6-5 combines with J gene TRBJ2-7; D perhaps matches TRBD1 (6 bases). The germline V gene has CDR1 MNHEY and CDR2 SVGAGI. The V gene lost 5 bases and the J gene lost 6 bases, with 11 bases spanning the gap. The CDR3 has 12 residues. This CDR3 is CASSRTGIEQYF. DNA for the CDR3: TGTGCCAGCAGTCGAACAGGGATCGAGCAGTACTTC.

This clone was seen a handful of times. The chain recombines TRBV11-2 with TRBJ2-3; the D gene is possibly TRBD2 (6 bases). The CDR3 runs to 15 residues. CDR1 is SGHAT and CDR2 is FQNNGV in the germline V gene. Trimming left V 4 bases short and J 2 bases short, with 13 bases between. CDR3 loop: CASSSGTRITDTQYF. CDR3 nucleotides: TGTGCCAGCAGCTCCGGGACTCGAATCACAGATACGCAGTATTTT. The full variable domain, its missing parts supplied by reference TRBV11-2 and TRBJ2-3, is EAGVAQSPRYKIIEKRQSVAFWCNPISGHATLYWYQQILGQGPKLLIQFQNNGVVDDSQLPKDRFSAERLKGVDSTLKIQPAKLEDSAVYLCASSSGTRITDTQYFGPGTRLTVL.

This sequence joins TRBV5-4 and TRBJ2-7, with 10 bases fitting TRBD2. Trimming took 0 bases from V and 2 from J; bases not matched to a gene: 8. Looked up from germline, CDR1 is SGHNT and CDR2 is YYREEE (reference sequence). The CDR3 is 17 residues long. CDR3 bases: TGTGCCAGCAGCTTGGCAGCGGGAGGGCTCGGGACCTACGAGCAGTACTTC. This sequence encodes CASSLAAGGLGTYEQYF.

This clone was counted between two and nine times. The V call is TRBV15, the J call TRBJ2-5, with no clear D. The germline V gene encodes CDR1 LNHNV and CDR2 YYDKDF (reference sequence). The CDR3 covers 10 residues. Trimming removed 7 bases at V and 2 bases at J, with 2 bases between. The CDR3 bases are TGTGCCACCACGCAAGAGACCCAGTACTTC. It yields the protein CATTQETQYF.

J is TRBJ2-1 and V is TRBV28; D possibly corresponds to TRBD2 (6 bases). The CDR3 length is 13 residues. V lost 3 bases and J lost 9, with 12 bases in between. From germline, CDR1 is MDHEN and CDR2 SYDVKM. CDR3 sequence reads: CASSFGLYGEQFF. For the CDR3, the DNA is TGTGCCAGCAGTTTTGGACTATACGGTGAGCAGTTCTTC.

The chain employs TRBV28 and TRBJ2-7, with D unresolved. Germline loops: CDR1 MDHEN, CDR2 SYDVKM. V lost 6 bases to trimming and J lost 4 bases, with 19 bases between them. There are 15 residues in the CDR3. The CDR3 loop is CASRRIRVAPYEQYF. The CDR3 nucleotides read TGTGCCAGCAGGAGGATCCGGGTGGCTCCTTACGAGCAGTACTTC.

This clone turned up a few times. The genes are TRBV27 and TRBJ2-5, with TRBD2 identical over 7 bases. The CDR3 contains 12 residues. Germline V gives CDR1 MNHEY, CDR2 SMNVEV (reference sequence). With 8 bases clipped from V and 7 bases from J, the junction kept 7 bases outside the gene matches. This CDR3 reads CASRREGGTQYF. CDR3 nucleotides: TGTGCCAGCCGGAGGGAGGGTGGGACCCAGTACTTC.

This sequence joins TRBV7-3 and TRBJ1-2; the D is unclear. The CDR3 has 13 residues. Germline assignment: CDR1 SGHTA and CDR2 FQGTGA. Between the trimmed V and J ends, which lost 5 bases and 2 bases, there was a span of 9 bases. The CDR3 DNA reads as TGTGCCAGCAGCCCCGACAAGAACTATGGCTACACCTTC. This translates into CASSPDKNYGYTF.

This clone turned up a few times. The J gene is TRBJ2-7, the V gene TRBV11-2; D remains unclear. The germline V gene has CDR1 SGHAT and CDR2 FQNNGV. Trimming removed 2 bases at V and 4 bases at J, with 6 bases between. This CDR3 region has 12 residues. For the CDR3, the DNA is TGTGCCAGCAGCTTAATCTTGTACGAGCAGTACTTC. Amino acids: CASSLILYEQYF.

The chain joins TRBV7-2 to TRBJ2-1, with D perhaps TRBD2 (6 bases). The germline V gene has CDR1 SGHTA and CDR2 FQGNSA. V lost 2 bases, J lost 13 bases, and 12 bases lay in between. The CDR3 runs to 12 residues. In nucleotides, the CDR3 is TGTGCCAGCAGCTTAAAGGCTAGCGAACAGTTCTTC. This gives the protein CASSLKASEQFF.

The chain uses TRBV30 and TRBJ2-7, with a tentative D call TRBD2 (5 bases). Germline V gene lookup returns CDR1 GTSNPN and CDR2 SVGIG (reference sequence). This CDR3 has 13 amino acids. V was shortened by 3 bases and J by 2 bases, with 11 bases between the two germline ends. The chain's CDR3 is CAWRSGVTYEQYF. The CDR3 DNA reads as TGTGCCTGGAGATCCGGGGTCACCTACGAGCAGTACTTC.

J is TRBJ2-4 and V is TRBV7-2; D is possibly TRBD2 (7 bases). Germline V lookup: CDR1 SGHTA, CDR2 FQGNSA. This CDR3 is 14 amino acids long. Trimming left V 4 bases short and J 7 bases short, with 14 bases between. CDR3 sequence: CASSSPGGLNIQYF. CDR3 nucleotides: TGTGCCAGCAGCTCCCCCGGGGGGCTGAACATTCAGTACTTC.

The sample holds a few counts of this clone. The chain has TRBV7-9 and TRBJ2-7; possible D gene TRBD2, 5 bases. The CDR3 loop spans 15 amino acids. Germline V gene data show CDR1 as SEHNR and CDR2 as FQNEAQ (reference sequence). Trimming left V 1 base short and J 6 bases short, with 16 bases between. In nucleotides, the CDR3 is TGTGCCAGCAGCTTAGTATCTGGGAGTAATGCCGAGCAGTACTTC. Protein product: CASSLVSGSNAEQYF. Filled out from reference TRBV7-9 and TRBJ2-7, the complete variable domain reads DTGVSQNPRHKITKRGQNVTFRCDPISEHNRLYWYRQTLGQGPEFLTYFQNEAQLEKSRLLSDRFSAERPKGSFSTLEIQRTEQGDSAMYLCASSLVSGSNAEQYFGPGTRLTVT.

The V call is TRBV15, the J call TRBJ2-7; 8 nucleotides agree with TRBD1. Germline V gene sequence: CDR1 LNHNV, CDR2 YYDKDF (reference sequence). This CDR3 is built from 15 residues. Trimming cost V 0 bases and J 5 bases; bases outside gene matches: 6. In DNA form, the CDR3 reads TGTGCCACCAGCAGAGACGGACAGGGTTTCCACGAGCAGTACTTC. This gives the protein CATSRDGQGFHEQYF.

The gene calls are TRBV14 and TRBJ2-5; TRBD2 matches 9 bases. The ends lost 4 bases at V and 4 bases at J; junction bases unmatched: 7. The germline CDR1 and CDR2 sequences are SGHDN and FVKESK. This CDR3 has 15 residues. The CDR3 here is CASSPGLAGTETQYF. CDR3 DNA sequence: TGTGCCAGCAGCCCCGGGCTAGCGGGAACAGAGACCCAGTACTTC.